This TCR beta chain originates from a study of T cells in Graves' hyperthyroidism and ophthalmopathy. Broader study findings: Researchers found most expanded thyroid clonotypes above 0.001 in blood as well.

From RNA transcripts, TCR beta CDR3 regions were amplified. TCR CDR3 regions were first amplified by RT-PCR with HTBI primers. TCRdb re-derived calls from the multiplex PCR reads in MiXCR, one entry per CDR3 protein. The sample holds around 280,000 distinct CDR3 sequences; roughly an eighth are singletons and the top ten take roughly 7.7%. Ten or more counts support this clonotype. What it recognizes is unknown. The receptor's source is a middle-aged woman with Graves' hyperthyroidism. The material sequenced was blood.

The CDR3 reads CASFPRDVRETQYF. CDR3 in DNA: TGTGCCAGCTTCCCCAGGGATGTCCGAGAGACCCAGTACTTC. This chain connects TRBV28 to TRBJ2-5; TRBD1 is a possible D gene (5 bases). CDR3 length: 14 residues. From germline, CDR1 is MDHEN and CDR2 SYDVKM. V gave up 8 bases and J gave up 4 bases, with 17 bases separating them.